Reported below is one TCR beta chain. This clonotype was recorded many times. Its antigen is still unknown. Per-base quality was not reported, and no clone a single base away is much larger than it. Read against the paper, the sample's treatment or condition label means: live attenuated yellow fever vaccine strain. At each blood-draw timepoint, two biological replicates of bulk PBMCs were obtained. PBMCs were isolated from peripheral blood using a standard Ficoll-Paque protocol. RNA was extracted with TriZol from bulk PBMCs, CD4 and CD8 fractions, and dextramer-positive and dextramer-negative fractions. The data belong to a study of T cells after yellow fever vaccination (dated by TCRdb to between 2018 and 2020). Notes on the research overall: The SMART-Seq v4 Ultra Low Input RNA kit was used to prepare libraries from fractions with low cell numbers. Bulk PBMC replicates and cell subsets were isolated from blood drawn at multiple timepoints before and after both primary and secondary immunization. Two healthy male donors made up the cohort, one aged 18 to 29 years and the other aged 30 to 39 years. To follow T-cell clones before and after primary and booster YFV17D yellow fever vaccination, bulk TCR alpha and beta repertoires were sequenced over time. Broader findings and caveats from the paper: Because only a couple of donors were included in the study, the extent to which the findings can be generalized is limited. FACS-sorted repertoires could contain abundant contaminating clonotypes from the bulk population, so computational filtering was required. A small fraction of clonotypes showed up in both the CD4 and CD8 compartments, probably as a result of convergent recombination. The secondary T-cell response was weaker than the primary response but faster, peaking on day 5 instead of day 15. After the booster, most of the clones that had expanded following primary vaccination were detected again (about 95% of CD4 and 85% to 90% of CD8), which suggests that memory was broadly maintained.

Inclusive of the bounding cysteine and phenylalanine, the CDR3 is 14 residues long. CDR3 DNA is the only sequence kept; it has 42 bases, read in frame from the first base. For CDR1 and CDR2, the germline V gene lists SGHRS and YFSETQ. V and J lose 4 bases and 2 bases, and a span of 11 bases separates them. Sequencing was carried out with an Illumina NovaSeq 6000. TCR cDNA was synthesized by 5'RACE template switching, through which a universal primer site and unique molecular identifiers were introduced. cDNA synthesis was primed from both the TCR alpha and TCR beta constant segments. Libraries were amplified in two PCR steps, with sample barcodes and sequencing adapters added in the second step. Sequencing of the libraries was done on either Illumina HiSeq 2500 (2x100 bp) or NovaSeq (2x150 bp). Processing in the source paper ran as follows. Reads were demultiplexed and collapsed into UMI consensus sequences with MIGEC, and V(D)J alignment was performed with MiXCR. Vaccine-responding clonotypes were identified with edgeR using replicate PBMC samples, with FDR below 0.01 and a log2 fold change above 5 up to day 15 being required. Each bulk clonotype was labeled CD4 or CD8 based on which sequenced repertoire, CD4 or CD8, contained the clonotype at higher abundance. Clones were called with MiXCR by TCRdb after fastp trimmed the public reads at Q25, and only in-frame beta chains were retained. Rows with a matching CDR3 protein are joined into one entry that keeps the most common DNA and genes. The V and J calls reflect TCRdb's pipeline rather than the authors' work. The sample table lists over 300,000 distinct CDR3 sequences, about 4% of them with a count of one. The ten largest clonotypes hold approximately 25% of the sample.

The sequence links TRBV5-1 to TRBJ2-3; no D gene can be assigned with confidence. The sequences come from PBMCs, collected 5 days after the yellow fever booster vaccination. This receptor was taken from a man between 18 and 29 years old who received the YFV17D yellow fever vaccine. The sequenced DNA: TGCGCCAGCAGCACCCAGAAGTTCACAGATACGCAGTATTTT. The translation is CASSTQKFTDTQYF. Here the CDR3 is joined to the reference TRBV5-1 and TRBJ2-3 genes, and the full variable domain is: KAGVTQTPRYLIKTRGQQVTLSCSPISGHRSVSWYQQTPGQGLQFLFEYFSETQRNKGNFPGRFSGRQFSNSRSEMNVSTLELGDSALYLCASSTQKFTDTQYFGPGTRLTVL.